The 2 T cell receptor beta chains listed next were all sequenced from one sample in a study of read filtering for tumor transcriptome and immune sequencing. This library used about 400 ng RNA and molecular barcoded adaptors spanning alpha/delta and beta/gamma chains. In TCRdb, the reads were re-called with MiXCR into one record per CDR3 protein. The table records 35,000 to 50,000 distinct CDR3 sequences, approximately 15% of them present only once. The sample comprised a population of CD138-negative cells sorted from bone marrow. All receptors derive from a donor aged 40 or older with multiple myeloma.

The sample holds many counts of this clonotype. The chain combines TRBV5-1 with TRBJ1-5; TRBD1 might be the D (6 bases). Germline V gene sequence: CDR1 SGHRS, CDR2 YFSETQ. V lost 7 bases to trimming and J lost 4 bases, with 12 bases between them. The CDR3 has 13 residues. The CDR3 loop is CASARTVNQPQHF. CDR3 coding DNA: TGCGCCAGCGCGAGGACAGTAAATCAGCCCCAGCATTTT.

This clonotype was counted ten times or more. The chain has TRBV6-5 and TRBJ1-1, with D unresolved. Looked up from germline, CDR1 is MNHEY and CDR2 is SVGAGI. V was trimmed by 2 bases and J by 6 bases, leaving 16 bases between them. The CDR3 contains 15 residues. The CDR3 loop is CASSYIPGRSAEAFF. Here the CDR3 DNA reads TGTGCCAGCAGTTACATCCCGGGTAGAAGCGCTGAAGCTTTCTTT.